Here is one T cell receptor beta chain with its context. V lost 9 bases to trimming and J lost 0 bases; unmatched junction nucleotides: 3. The CDR3 runs 13 residues. Germline CDR1 MNHEY, CDR2 SVGAGI. This record belongs to a study of blood T cell repertoires in COVID-19. Overall study: From the United States, Italy and Spain came samples of acute and convalescent COVID-19. PBMCs, B-cell-depleted T cells, or T cells provided the cDNA or gDNA that made up the material.

Original processing methods: Reference gene primer amplification gave nucleated cell count estimates. Method: immunoSEQ multiplex PCR; TCRdb's copy keeps in-frame clones and lacks some. The V and J calls and clone size are taken from that table; D and trimming were inferred from the DNA. The sample lists a few hundred thousand clones; approximately 84% were seen once. The specimen was peripheral blood. The rearrangement links TRBV6-5 to TRBJ1-1; TRBD1 agrees at 8 bases. The clonotype originates from a man aged 45 to 65 who had recovered from COVID-19. The chain's CDR3 is CASRQGMNTEAFF. The CDR3 DNA follows: TGTGCCAGTAGACAGGGGATGAACACTGAAGCTTTCTTT.